These 10 T cell receptor beta chains came from one sample sequenced in a study of shared clonotypes between healthy human individuals. TCRdb's table, derived via immunoSEQ multiplex PCR, lists solely in-frame clones and lacks some. The profile shows some 2,000,000 clones, about 95% of them singletons. The naive CD8 subset, CD45RO-negative cells positively selected for CCR7, excluded terminally differentiated effector memory CD45RA+ cells. The specimen was naive CD8+ T cells sorted from blood. Receptors originate from a man between 18 and 35 years old in good health.

In the case of this clone: This CDR3 is also generated by other DNA sequences in the sample. The chain is built from TRBV5-6 and TRBJ2-7; TRBD1 matches 8 bases. V shed 4 bases and J 5 bases; nucleotides not matched to a gene: 5. The CDR3 spans 13 residues. Germline V CDR1 and CDR2: SGHDT, YYEEEE. The CDR3 DNA sequence: TGTGCCAGCAGCCTTGGACAGGGTAACGAGCAGTACTTC. The encoded protein is CASSLGQGNEQYF.

This clone was seen once. The genes are TRBV6-1 and TRBJ2-1, with a weak D call TRBD1 (6 bases). CDR3 size: 15 residues. Per the germline V gene, CDR1 is MNHNS and CDR2 is SASEGT. V gave up 5 bases and J gave up 0 bases, with 11 bases separating them. CDR3 loop: CASSPRDTSYNEQFF. The CDR3 DNA reads as TGTGCCAGCAGTCCCCGGGACACCTCCTACAATGAGCAGTTCTTC.

This rearrangement joins TRBV10-2 to TRBJ2-7; 9 positions match TRBD2. V shed 0 bases, J shed 12 bases, and the junction held 12 bases outside the gene matches. CDR1 and CDR2 (germline): WSHSY, SAAADI. The CDR3 loop spans 15 amino acids. The CDR3 is CASSESTSGLIPGYF. The CDR3 nucleotides are TGCGCCAGCAGTGAGTCTACTAGCGGGCTTATCCCGGGGTACTTC.

This rearrangement joins TRBV5-4 to TRBJ2-1; 11 bases agree with TRBD2. Unmatched junction bases numbered 5, after V lost 0 bases and J lost 6 bases. The CDR3 runs 16 residues. Germline V gene data show CDR1 as SGHNT and CDR2 as YYREEE (reference sequence). As DNA, the CDR3 is TGTGCCAGCAGCTTGGCAACTAGCGGGAGTAGCAATGAGCAGTTCTTC. Residues: CASSLATSGSSNEQFF.

The rearrangement links TRBV7-2 to TRBJ2-1, with 8 bases lining up with TRBD2. Trimming at V came to 8 bases and at J to 4 bases, leaving 10 bases not matched to a gene. Per germline, CDR1 SGHTA and CDR2 FQGNSA. CDR3 length equals 15 residues. In nucleotides, the CDR3 is TGTGCCAGCGGGCTCCGGGAGGGCCCTTACAATGAGCAGTTCTTC. The encoded protein is CASGLREGPYNEQFF.

The gene calls are TRBV6-1 and TRBJ2-7; D is undetermined. CDR1 is MNHNS and CDR2 is SASEGT in the germline V gene. V was cut by 2 bases and J by 3 bases, with 17 bases left in between. The CDR3 covers 16 residues. The CDR3 coding sequence is TGTGCCAGCAGTGAATCCTCCGGGTCCGAATACTACGAGCAGTACTTC. Protein: CASSESSGSEYYEQYF.

Concerning this clone itself: Other nucleotide sequences from this sample produce the same CDR3. The V and J genes are TRBV28 and TRBJ1-5, with D possibly being TRBD1 (6 bases). There are 14 residues in the CDR3. CDR1 is MDHEN and CDR2 is SYDVKM in the germline V gene. V lost 3 bases and J 7 bases, leaving 13 bases between the germline ends. CDR3 in DNA: TGTGCCAGCAGTTTGGGGGGGCTTGGGCAGCCCCAGCATTTT. Residues: CASSLGGLGQPQHF. The variable domain in full, completed from reference TRBV28 and TRBJ1-5, reads DVKVTQSSRYLVKRTGEKVFLECVQDMDHENMFWYRQDPGLGLRLIYFSYDVKMKEKGDIPEGYSVSREKKERFSLILESASTNQTSMYLCASSLGGLGQPQHFGDGTRLSIL.

The V call is TRBV5-5, the J call TRBJ2-5, with D perhaps matching TRBD1 (6 bases). CDR1 and CDR2 from the germline V gene are SGHKS and YYEKEE (reference sequence). The CDR3 consists of 13 residues. The germline V and J ends were trimmed by 4 bases and 4 bases, with 11 bases remaining between them. DNA for the CDR3: TGTGCCAGCAGCCCTGGGACACCAGAGACCCAGTACTTC. Translated: CASSPGTPETQYF.

The chain couples TRBV5-6 to TRBJ2-3, with TRBD2 matching over 11 bases. The CDR3 sequence is 16 residues long. J gave up 5 bases and V 5 bases, and 10 bases lay outside the gene matches. Germline-derived CDR1 and CDR2 are SGHDT and YYEEEE. The CDR3: CASSLMTSGDVDTQYF. For the CDR3, the DNA is TGTGCCAGCAGTCTAATGACTAGCGGGGATGTAGATACGCAGTATTTT.

This clone was found once. V usage is TRBV6-6 and J usage is TRBJ2-7, with no clear D. V dropped 2 bases and J dropped 0 bases, with 5 bases sitting between them. This CDR3 is built from 13 residues. Germline V gene data show CDR1 as MNHNY and CDR2 as SVGAGI (reference sequence). CDR3 sequence: CASSYVDSYEQYF. CDR3 DNA sequence: TGTGCCAGCAGTTACGTGGACTCCTACGAGCAGTACTTC.